The 14 T cell receptor beta chains reported below all come from one sample, sequenced in a study of blood T cell repertoires in COVID-19. Libraries were prepared by immunoSEQ multiplex PCR; TCRdb keeps only in-frame clonotypes and omits some of them. Here the sample spans around 500,000 clones, more than 85% being singletons. The source material was PBMCs or T cells enriched from blood (not recorded which). These receptors came from a woman in her sixties or seventies who had recovered from COVID-19.

The chain combines TRBV27 with TRBJ1-2; D not resolved. The CDR3 covers 15 residues. V gave up 2 bases and J gave up 5 bases, with 15 bases separating them. Germline assignment: CDR1 MNHEY and CDR2 SMNVEV (reference sequence). CDR3 sequence reads: CASSLGGPGFYGYTF. In nucleotides, the CDR3 is TGTGCCAGCAGTTTAGGAGGGCCGGGGTTTTATGGCTACACCTTC.

This chain uses TRBV30 with TRBJ1-2, with TRBD1 matching 12 bases. J lost 8 bases, V lost 3 bases, and 13 bases had no gene match. CDR3 length: 16 amino acids. Germline V gene data show CDR1 as GTSNPN and CDR2 as SVGIG (reference sequence). The chain's CDR3 is CAWRDPGQGAQRGYTF. DNA for the CDR3: TGTGCCTGGAGAGATCCGGGACAGGGGGCCCAACGGGGCTACACCTTC.

The chain couples TRBV24-1 to TRBJ1-2, with 8 bases identical to TRBD1. The CDR3 length is 16 residues. The germline CDR1 and CDR2 sequences are KGHDR and SFDVKD. V shed 4 bases, J shed 4 bases, and the junction held 10 bases outside the gene matches. The CDR3 here is CATSEGQVLGSYGYTF. The CDR3, as DNA: TGTGCCACCAGTGAGGGACAGGTTTTGGGGTCCTATGGCTACACCTTC.

The chain employs TRBV9 and TRBJ1-4; 9 bases are shared with TRBD1. Per germline, CDR1 SGDLS and CDR2 YYNGEE. V trimming: 3 bases; J trimming: 8 bases; junction bases outside the gene matches: 8. This CDR3 has 15 amino acids. As DNA, the CDR3 is TGTGCCAGCAGCGAGCGGACAGGGGTGGGAGAAAAACTGTTTTTT. Its translation is CASSERTGVGEKLFF.

The chain has TRBV5-1 and TRBJ2-3, with TRBD2 matching 8 bases. Germline loops: CDR1 SGHRS, CDR2 YFSETQ. V gave up 0 bases and J gave up 2 bases; unmatched junction bases: 8. The CDR3 totals 17 residues. The CDR3 loop is CASSLAPSGRSTDTQYF. As DNA, the CDR3 is TGCGCCAGCAGCTTGGCCCCTAGCGGGCGATCCACAGATACGCAGTATTTT.

The rearrangement links TRBV4-1 to TRBJ1-5, with 11 bases identical to TRBD1. Per the germline V gene, CDR1 is MGHRA and CDR2 is YSYEKL. The trim removed 7 bases at V and 4 bases at J, leaving 6 bases unmatched. CDR3 size: 15 residues. The CDR3 DNA is TGCGCCAGCAAGCCGGGACAGGGGGAAAATCAGCCCCAGCATTTT. Protein: CASKPGQGENQPQHF.

This clone was observed a few times. This chain joins TRBV27 and TRBJ1-5; no reliable D call. V lost 3 bases, J lost 4 bases, and 10 bases lay in between. Per germline, CDR1 MNHEY and CDR2 SMNVEV (reference sequence). The CDR3 has 14 residues. The CDR3 region has the DNA TGTGCCAGCAGTTTTAGAGGAAGGAATCAGCCCCAGCATTTT. It is translated as CASSFRGRNQPQHF.

The chain couples TRBV7-6 to TRBJ2-2; D might be TRBD1 (6 bases). This CDR3 has 15 amino acids. Germline lookup yields CDR1 SGHVS and CDR2 FNYEAQ. Trimming cost V 5 bases and J 7 bases, with 17 bases left between them. The CDR3 reads CASSQTGDTYGELFF. In DNA, the CDR3 is TGTGCCAGCAGCCAGACAGGAGACACCTACGGGGAGCTGTTTTTT.

This chain joins TRBV2 and TRBJ1-6; TRBD1 matches at 7 bases. V lost 7 bases, J lost 7 bases, and 4 bases stayed unmatched. This CDR3 is 13 amino acids long. Germline V gene data show CDR1 as SNHLY and CDR2 as FYNNEI. The CDR3 reads CASIEQGNSPLHF. The CDR3 nucleotides read TGTGCCAGCATAGAACAGGGGAATTCACCCCTCCACTTT. Full variable domain (remainder filled in from reference TRBV2 and TRBJ1-6): EPEVTQTPSHQVTQMGQEVILRCVPISNHLYFYWYRQILGQKVEFLVSFYNNEISEKSEIFDDQFSVERPDGSNFTLKIRSTKLEDSAMYFCASIEQGNSPLHFGNGTRLTVT.

V usage is TRBV24-1 and J usage is TRBJ2-7; D is unresolved. There are 16 residues in the CDR3. Germline-derived CDR1 and CDR2 are KGHDR and SFDVKD. Trimming shortened V by 6 bases and J by 9 bases, and 26 bases separated the two germline ends. CDR3 in DNA: TGTGCCACCAGTTCCTCCGTGGGTCCCTTTTCCTCAGGGCAGTACTTC. Translation gives CATSSSVGPFSSGQYF.

The gene calls are TRBV19 and TRBJ2-1; D gene unclear. Looked up from germline, CDR1 is LNHDA and CDR2 is SQIVND (reference sequence). This CDR3 is 14 amino acids long. V was cut by 5 bases and J by 4 bases, with 12 bases left in between. The CDR3 sequence is CASSLETKYNEQFF. CDR3 coding DNA: TGTGCCAGTAGTCTGGAGACCAAATACAATGAGCAGTTCTTC.

This clone was observed a single time. This chain uses TRBV12-2 with TRBJ2-7; the table's D call TRBD2 went unverified against the DNA. TRBV12-2 is a pseudogene segment. CDR3 length: 17 amino acids. CDR3 protein: CASPSSGGPLSSYEQYV. The CDR3 DNA follows: TGTGCAAGCCCTTCTAGCGGGGGGCCCCTATCCTCCTACGAGCAGTACGTC.

V usage is TRBV10-3 and J usage is TRBJ2-7, with 8 bases aligning to TRBD2. After removal of 4 bases from V and 3 bases from J, the junction contained 2 bases not matched to a gene. This CDR3 spans 13 amino acids. Germline CDR1 reads ENHRY; CDR2 reads SYGVKD. This chain's CDR3 is CAISVAGFYEQYV. DNA of the CDR3: TGTGCCATCAGTGTAGCGGGGTTCTACGAGCAGTACGTC.

The chain carries TRBV24-1 and TRBJ2-1; possible D gene TRBD2, 5 bases. Germline CDR1 KGHDR, CDR2 SFDVKD. The CDR3 totals 17 residues. Between the trimmed V and J ends, which lost 1 base and 0 bases, there was a span of 12 bases. Here the CDR3 DNA reads TGTGCCACCAGTGATTTTAATTTTGGGAGCTCCTACAATGAGCAGTTCTTC. As protein: CATSDFNFGSSYNEQFF.